What follows are 10 T cell receptor beta chains derived from one specimen sequenced in a study of cytomegalovirus exposure and HLA in healthy donors. Researchers ran the PCR with 60 Vbeta and 13 Jbeta primers. TCRdb's table, derived via immunoSEQ multiplex PCR, lists solely in-frame clones and lacks some. Among about 150,000 clones, approximately 85% were seen once, and the ten largest hold around 6.6%. Sequencing input: PBMCs. These receptors all stem from a man between 50 and 59 years old in good health and CMV-seropositive.

The chain combines TRBV19 with TRBJ1-5; D not resolved. CDR1 and CDR2 (germline): LNHDA, SQIVND (reference sequence). The V and J ends lost 7 bases and 7 bases respectively, with 11 bases between them. The CDR3 totals 12 residues. In nucleotides, the CDR3 is TGTGCCAGTACCAGCGGGTACCAGCCCCAGCATTTT. Translation gives CASTSGYQPQHF.

The sample holds one count of this clone. The genes are TRBV7-9 and TRBJ1-2; D is unresolved. The CDR3 has 14 residues. V lost 3 bases, J lost 4 bases, and 12 bases lay in between. Germline CDR1 is SEHNR and CDR2 is FQNEAQ (reference sequence). CDR3 loop: CASSFGDSGYGYTF. DNA of the CDR3: TGTGCCAGCAGCTTTGGCGATTCGGGCTATGGCTACACCTTC.

This clone was recorded a few times. The same CDR3 is also encoded by other DNA sequences in this sample. The chain uses TRBV2 and TRBJ2-1, with D maybe TRBD2 (7 bases). Germline values: CDR1 SNHLY, CDR2 FYNNEI. The CDR3 is 13 amino acids. Trimming removed 7 bases at V and 4 bases at J, with 11 bases between. DNA of the CDR3: TGTGCCAGCAAGCGGGACACGTACAATGAGCAGTTCTTC. It translates to CASKRDTYNEQFF.

The chain has TRBV27 and TRBJ2-1, with 7 bases aligning to TRBD1. The CDR3 covers 14 residues. Germline CDR1 MNHEY, CDR2 SMNVEV (reference sequence). The V and J ends lost 1 base and 5 bases, in that order; junction bases with no gene match: 2. CDR3 coding DNA: TGTGCCAGCAGTTTATTAACAGGGGACAATGAGCAGTTCTTC. This sequence encodes CASSLLTGDNEQFF.

This clone was recorded once. The V gene is TRBV5-1, the J gene TRBJ2-2; 13 bases match TRBD2. The CDR3 runs to 16 residues. Germline CDR1 and CDR2: SGHRS and YFSETQ. Trimming took 2 bases from V and 5 from J; bases not matched to a gene: 3. The CDR3 coding sequence is TGCGCCAGCAGCTTCGGACTAGCGGGAGAGACCGGGGAGCTGTTTTTT. Encoded protein: CASSFGLAGETGELFF. The full variable domain, its missing parts supplied by reference TRBV5-1 and TRBJ2-2, is KAGVTQTPRYLIKTRGQQVTLSCSPISGHRSVSWYQQTPGQGLQFLFEYFSETQRNKGNFPGRFSGRQFSNSRSEMNVSTLELGDSALYLCASSFGLAGETGELFFGEGSRLTVL.

In regard to this clone: At one end the junction does not follow the germline gene, possibly because of a read error. The rearrangement uses TRBV30 and TRBJ2-1; 7 nucleotides agree with TRBD2. The CDR3 is made up of 14 amino acids. Germline V gene data show CDR1 as GTSNPN and CDR2 as SVGIG (reference sequence). The CDR3 here is CAWSVSGAYNDQFF. The CDR3 DNA is TGTGCCTGGAGTGTCAGCGGGGCTTACAATGATCAGTTCTTC.

This clone occurred once. One junction end does not reproduce the germline sequence, and a read error may be involved. V and J are TRBV7-9 and TRBJ2-2, with 10 bases that match TRBD2. Germline V lookup: CDR1 SEHNR, CDR2 FQNEAQ (reference sequence). This CDR3 comprises 16 residues. The CDR3 is CSSSLGLAGATGELFF. In DNA, the CDR3 is TGTTCCAGCAGCTTAGGGCTAGCGGGAGCCACCGGGGAGCTGTTTTTT.

In this sample, this clone turned up a few times. The chain couples TRBV19 to TRBJ1-6; 9 bases line up with TRBD1. The CDR3 runs 16 residues. Germline V gene lookup returns CDR1 LNHDA and CDR2 SQIVND (reference sequence). The V gene end was trimmed by 6 bases and the J gene end by 3 bases; junction bases not matched to a gene: 6. The CDR3 reads CASSPGTGIYNSPLHF. The CDR3 coding sequence is TGTGCCAGTAGCCCGGGGACAGGGATCTATAATTCACCCCTCCACTTT. The variable domain in full, with the rest retrieved from reference TRBV19 and TRBJ1-6, is DGGITQSPKYLFRKEGQNVTLSCEQNLNHDAMYWYRQDPGQGLRLIYYSQIVNDFQKGDIAEGYSVSREKKESFPLTVTSAQKNPTAFYLCASSPGTGIYNSPLHFGNGTRLTVT.

V gene TRBV10-3 combines with J gene TRBJ2-3; D possibly corresponds to TRBD2 (7 bases). Trimming pared 3 bases from V and 2 bases from J, leaving 12 bases between. The CDR3 is 15 amino acids. Per germline, CDR1 ENHRY and CDR2 SYGVKD. The CDR3 loop is CAISDTGGLTDTQYF. In nucleotides, the CDR3 is TGTGCCATCAGTGATACGGGGGGCCTCACAGATACGCAGTATTTT.

This chain joins TRBV30 and TRBJ2-2; perhaps TRBD1 as D (6 bases). Trimming took off 3 bases at V and 3 bases at J, with 20 bases between the two ends. This CDR3 is built from 17 residues. The germline V gene has CDR1 GTSNPN and CDR2 SVGIG (reference sequence). The CDR3, as DNA: TGTGCCTGGAGGGCCTCTTATACAGGGATAGACACCGGGGAGCTGTTTTTT. Its protein product is CAWRASYTGIDTGELFF.